This is a list of T cell receptor beta chains from one sample in a study of beta chain features in type 1 diabetes. The method was immunoSEQ multiplex PCR; TCRdb's version includes in-frame clones alone and lacks a portion of them. The table lists some 150,000 clones, more than 10% of them singletons, with around 1.2% in the top ten. The sample was central memory CD4+ T cells from blood. These receptors were collected from a man younger than 30 with type 1 diabetes. The CDR3 runs from the conserved cysteine through the conserved F or W.

V,CDR3
TRBV28,CASSRQGLNYGYTF
TRBV12-2,CASRLESRKENGYTF
TRBV30,CAWSVGSTDTQYF
TRBV11-3,CASSLGSTEQYF
TRBV7-2,CASSLKGLAGGFEQYF
TRBV19,CAVWTGSDTGELFF
TRBV6-5,CASSYAGQGGGYTF
TRBV6-1,CASSFYTGELFF
TRBV6-6,CASSYGTGNYGYTF
TRBV27,CASSPLPENTEAFF
TRBV28,CASSSGSRTEAFF
TRBV5-1,CASTQGSSYNEQFF
TRBV30,CAWRKPVTDTQYF
TRBV5-4,CASSSQGVTDTQYF
TRBV29-1,CSVPGQGGYEQYF
TRBV14,CASSQDSGGWKGYTF
TRBV7-9,CASSVGRGVGKTQYF
TRBV29-1,CSVRDSLSGNTIYF
TRBV28,CASSPGPGREQYF
TRBV29-1,CGVRNPGELFF
TRBV5-1,CASGQSSGANVLTF
TRBV10-3,CATSRVSEKLFF
TRBV5-4,CASSAWTSGGSDTQYF
TRBV6-1,CASSAPGPLGTQYF
TRBV30,CAWTPSQDTQYF
TRBV9,CASSVEGNWNTGELFF
TRBV29-1,CSVEVKARDAEAFF
TRBV29-1,CSVGGWNTDTQYF
TRBV2,CASRFGTAPNVLTF
TRBV7-2,CASSFPHSPLHF
TRBV30,CAWRKPGTGGANYYGYTF
TRBV7-9,CASRSRQGDEKLFF
TRBV2,CASSPVGQSTDTQYF
TRBV30,CAWKGATNTGELFF
TRBV20-1,CSANSGTSAFF
TRBV29-1,CSVGPAGGEETQYF
TRBV6-6,CASSWTVRETQYF
TRBV7-9,CASSFLGQGYEQYF
TRBV2,CASSGTSSGANVLTF
TRBV6-5,CASALSDSTDTQYF
TRBV6-1,CATQGGGYYNEQFF
TRBV9,CASSARDRVENYGYTF
TRBV28,CASSLSGAKNIQYF
TRBV7-3,CASSRTATSGNTIYF
TRBV4-1,CASSQEGGGGYQPQHF
TRBV27,CASSPGTVYEQYF
TRBV7-3,CASSSNMNTEAFF
TRBV6-1,CASSAGTSGFNEQFF
TRBV11-1,CASAESGGAFDEQFF
TRBV10-3,CAISETGESHYGYTF
TRBV7-3,CASSRGREYGYTF
TRBV4-2,CASSQGQGGISYEQYF
TRBV9,CASSVDLGAGSTGELFF
TRBV6-6,CASSQTGTGTYEQYF
TRBV15,CATSRDGGLTGGELFF
TRBV2,CASTLLDGFTGELFF
TRBV28,CASLASGGSTDTQYF
TRBV7-2,CASSYRGREAFF
TRBV29-1,CSVELTGSNQPQHF
TRBV29-1,CSVVRQGVPETQYF